The 25 T cell receptor beta chains presented below share a single source sample, sequenced in a study of blood T cell repertoires in COVID-19. Clones were sequenced by immunoSEQ multiplex PCR, and TCRdb holds only the in-frame ones, with some missing. Of 200,000 to 250,000 clones in the sample, about 86% are singletons; the top ten hold roughly 3.8%. Sequencing used PBMCs or T cells enriched from blood (not recorded which). These receptors came from a woman aged 40 to 50 with acute COVID-19.

The chain employs TRBV24-1 and TRBJ2-1; D possibly corresponds to TRBD2 (6 bases). The V and J ends lost 4 bases and 2 bases respectively, with 20 bases between them. CDR1 and CDR2 from the germline V gene are KGHDR and SFDVKD. CDR3 length equals 18 residues. This chain's CDR3 is CATSEGTAMIKTYNEQFF. DNA for the CDR3: TGTGCCACCAGTGAGGGGACTGCCATGATCAAAACCTACAATGAGCAGTTCTTC.

The rearrangement joins TRBV11-2 to TRBJ2-1; 9 bases match TRBD1. The J segment lost 7 bases and the V segment lost 5 bases, leaving 12 bases of the junction unmatched. This CDR3 has 16 residues. Germline loops: CDR1 SGHAT, CDR2 FQNNGV. The CDR3 nucleotides read TGTGCCAGCAGCCTCTGGACAGGGGTAAGGAAGAATGAGCAGTTCTTC. Protein sequence: CASSLWTGVRKNEQFF.

The chain recombines TRBV28 with TRBJ2-5; TRBD1 aligns across 7 bases. Germline-derived CDR1 and CDR2 are MDHEN and SYDVKM. Trimming removed 2 bases from V and 0 bases from J; junction bases left unmatched: 3. The length of the CDR3 is 15 residues. CDR3 amino acids: CASSLPGTDQETQYF. The CDR3 DNA is TGTGCCAGCAGTTTACCCGGGACAGACCAAGAGACCCAGTACTTC.

This sequence joins TRBV9 and TRBJ2-1, with TRBD2 identical over 15 bases. Per germline, CDR1 SGDLS and CDR2 YYNGEE. The trim removed 4 bases at V and 8 bases at J, leaving 7 bases unmatched. This CDR3 contains 16 residues. The CDR3: CASSLRTSGRGDEQFF. The CDR3 DNA sequence: TGTGCCAGCAGCCTAAGGACTAGCGGGAGGGGGGATGAGCAGTTCTTC.

The chain uses TRBV7-2 and TRBJ1-5; D perhaps matches TRBD1 (5 bases). Trimming cost V 8 bases and J 4 bases, with 15 bases left between them. The CDR3 sequence is 14 residues long. CDR1 SGHTA and CDR2 FQGNSA come from the germline V gene. CDR3 in DNA: TGTGCCAGCTCCCTCTGGGGGGGAAATCAGCCCCAGCATTTT. Encoded protein: CASSLWGGNQPQHF. The whole variable domain, remainder taken from reference TRBV7-2 and TRBJ1-5, is GAGVSQSPSNKVTEKGKDVELRCDPISGHTALYWYRQSLGQGLEFLIYFQGNSAPDKSGLPSDRFSAERTGGSVSTLTIQRTQQEDSAVYLCASSLWGGNQPQHFGDGTRLSIL.

As DNA, the CDR3 is TGTGCCACCACCCAACAGGGATCCGGGGAGCTGTTTTTT. This sequence encodes CATTQQGSGELFF. The rearrangement joins TRBV15 to TRBJ2-2; possibly TRBD1 for D (6 bases). Germline-derived CDR1 and CDR2 are LNHNV and YYDKDF (reference sequence). V lost 7 bases and J 6 bases, leaving 12 bases between the germline ends. This CDR3 is built from 13 residues.

The V gene is TRBV28, the J gene TRBJ2-1; 11 nucleotides match TRBD2. The ends lost 6 bases at V and 8 bases at J; junction bases unmatched: 15. CDR3 length equals 17 residues. Germline values: CDR1 MDHEN, CDR2 SYDVKM. CDR3 bases: TGTGCCAGCAGGACCATAGCGGGAGGGAATACGCGGGATGAGCAGTTCTTC. Its translation: CASRTIAGGNTRDEQFF. Looking up the rest from reference TRBV28 and TRBJ2-1 gives the full variable domain: DVKVTQSSRYLVKRTGEKVFLECVQDMDHENMFWYRQDPGLGLRLIYFSYDVKMKEKGDIPEGYSVSREKKERFSLILESASTNQTSMYLCASRTIAGGNTRDEQFFGPGTRLTVL.

V and J are TRBV30 and TRBJ2-1, with unresolved D. V gave up 2 bases and J gave up 2 bases, with 10 bases separating them. From germline, CDR1 is GTSNPN and CDR2 SVGIG (reference sequence). The CDR3 is 14 residues long. The CDR3 region is CAWSKSLTYNEQFF. CDR3 DNA: TGTGCCTGGAGTAAGAGCCTTACCTACAATGAGCAGTTCTTC.

This clone was detected once. This chain connects TRBV7-3 to TRBJ2-3, with D possibly TRBD2 on 6 matching bases. Germline CDR1 is SGHTA and CDR2 is FQGTGA. This CDR3 has 15 residues. Trimming cost V 3 bases and J 2 bases, with 12 bases left between them. The CDR3 here is CASSFGGNPTDTQYF. The DNA for the CDR3 is TGTGCCAGCAGCTTTGGGGGGAACCCCACAGATACGCAGTATTTT.

This clone was detected only once. The gene calls are TRBV24-1 and TRBJ2-1; D is uncertain. The CDR3 runs to 14 residues. Germline values: CDR1 KGHDR, CDR2 SFDVKD. V shed 2 bases and J shed 1 base, with 5 bases lying between them. The CDR3 protein is CATSDSRSYNEQFF. The CDR3 DNA is TGTGCCACCAGTGATTCGCGGTCCTACAATGAGCAGTTCTTC.

The gene calls are TRBV5-4 and TRBJ2-3; 10 nucleotides agree with TRBD2. V shed 4 bases and J 3 bases; nucleotides not matched to a gene: 5. The V gene's germline CDR1 is SGHNT and CDR2 YYREEE (reference sequence). The CDR3 covers 15 residues. The CDR3 sequence: CASSLLAGVTDTQYF. The CDR3 DNA follows: TGTGCCAGCAGCCTGCTAGCGGGAGTTACAGATACGCAGTATTTT.

J is TRBJ1-2 and V is TRBV28; TRBD1 matches at 9 bases. CDR1 is MDHEN, CDR2 SYDVKM, per germline. This CDR3 has 15 amino acids. V dropped 5 bases and J dropped 8; count of bases not matched to a gene: 12. As DNA, the CDR3 is TGTGCCAGCAGTCAAAACAGGGGGCGATCGGAAGGCTACACCTTC. This translates into CASSQNRGRSEGYTF.

V usage is TRBV27 and J usage is TRBJ2-2, with 9 bases lining up with TRBD2. Germline trimming cut 2 bases from V and 5 bases from J; bases unmatched to any gene: 0. The CDR3 runs to 14 residues. CDR1 MNHEY and CDR2 SMNVEV come from the germline V gene (reference sequence). This CDR3 reads CASSLLAGTGELFF. Here the CDR3 DNA reads TGTGCCAGCAGTTTACTAGCGGGGACCGGGGAGCTGTTTTTT.

This chain uses TRBV5-1 with TRBJ1-1; maybe TRBD1 (6 bases). Trimming pared 4 bases from V and 5 bases from J, leaving 15 bases between. Germline V gene sequence: CDR1 SGHRS, CDR2 YFSETQ. The CDR3 totals 14 residues. The CDR3 here is CASSHGQPRTEAFF. The DNA of the CDR3 is TGCGCCAGCAGCCACGGACAGCCGAGAACTGAAGCTTTCTTT.

The genes are TRBV27 and TRBJ2-2; possibly TRBD2 for D (5 bases). V shed 5 bases and J shed 6 bases, with 10 bases lying between them. The CDR3 has 13 residues. CDR1 and CDR2 from the germline V gene are MNHEY and SMNVEV (reference sequence). The CDR3 protein is CASSTASSGELFF. In nucleotides, the CDR3 is TGTGCCAGCAGTACAGCTAGCTCCGGGGAGCTGTTTTTT.

This sequence joins TRBV28 and TRBJ1-2; D not certain. V was trimmed by 6 bases and J by 8 bases, leaving 16 bases between them. Germline V CDR1 and CDR2: MDHEN, SYDVKM. The CDR3 consists of 13 residues. CDR3 sequence (DNA): TGTGCCAGCAGCCCTGACCTACTCGGGGGCTACACCTTC. Amino acid sequence: CASSPDLLGGYTF.

The chain recombines TRBV28 with TRBJ2-1, with 16 bases aligning to TRBD2. The V gene end was trimmed by 7 bases and the J gene end by 8 bases; junction bases not matched to a gene: 8. Germline-derived CDR1 and CDR2 are MDHEN and SYDVKM. The CDR3 has 16 residues. CDR3 DNA: TGTGCCAGCACCTGGGGCGGGACTAGCGGGAGGGATGAGCAGTTCTTC. This gives the protein CASTWGGTSGRDEQFF.

The rearrangement uses TRBV7-8 and TRBJ2-3; D is possibly TRBD2 (5 bases). Deletions cut 3 bases from V and 1 base from J, with 11 bases between. This CDR3 has 15 residues. Germline CDR1 is SGHVS and CDR2 is FQNEAQ. CDR3 coding DNA: TGTGCCAGCAGCTTCGAGGGAGTTGGCACAGATACGCAGTATTTT. The encoded protein is CASSFEGVGTDTQYF.

The chain uses TRBV27 and TRBJ2-1; D perhaps matches TRBD2 (6 bases). The length of the CDR3 is 14 residues. V shed 2 bases and J shed 7 bases, with 12 bases lying between them. Germline V gene lookup returns CDR1 MNHEY and CDR2 SMNVEV (reference sequence). CDR3: CASSLTGVGNEQFF. In nucleotides, the CDR3 is TGTGCCAGCAGTTTAACGGGAGTGGGAAATGAGCAGTTCTTC.

The chain has TRBV29-1 and TRBJ2-7; tentative D call: TRBD2 (5 bases). The CDR3 consists of 12 residues. Germline V gene lookup returns CDR1 SQVTM and CDR2 ANQGSEA. Trimming pared 4 bases from V and 6 bases from J, leaving 13 bases between. The CDR3 DNA follows: TGCAGCGTTGTAGGGTTGAGGGCCGAGCAGTACTTC. Translating it yields CSVVGLRAEQYF.

The chain uses TRBV12-3 or TRBV12-4 and TRBJ2-7; a possible D gene is TRBD2 (6 bases). V was clipped by 4 bases and J by 3 bases, with 10 bases between them. This CDR3 is built from 13 residues. The CDR3 coding sequence is TGTGCCAGCAGTTCCCACGGGAGCTACGAGCAGTACTTC. Translation: CASSSHGSYEQYF.

The chain has TRBV5-1 and TRBJ2-5; tentative D call: TRBD2 (6 bases). Between the trimmed V and J ends, which lost 0 bases and 2 bases, there was a span of 14 bases. Looked up from germline, CDR1 is SGHRS and CDR2 is YFSETQ. The CDR3 is made up of 16 amino acids. The CDR3, as DNA: TGCGCCAGCAGCTTGGTGGCTAGCGCCACGCAAGAGACCCAGTACTTC. It yields the protein CASSLVASATQETQYF.

The CDR3, as DNA: TGCGCCAGCATCCCCGGGGGCGGGGGTTACAATGAGCAGTTCTTC. Translation: CASIPGGGGYNEQFF. V and J are TRBV5-1 and TRBJ2-1; a possible D gene is TRBD2 (7 bases). Trimming removed 6 bases from V and 4 bases from J, with 17 bases in between. The CDR3 is made up of 15 amino acids. Germline loops: CDR1 SGHRS, CDR2 YFSETQ.

The chain recombines TRBV6-2 or TRBV6-3 with TRBJ2-7; 14 nucleotides agree with TRBD2. V shed 4 bases and J 0 bases; nucleotides not matched to a gene: 5. Germline loops: CDR1 MNHEY, CDR2 SVGEGT. The CDR3 totals 17 residues. CDR3 coding DNA: TGTGCCAGCAGTTTCCGGACTAGCGGGAGGAGCTCCTACGAGCAGTACTTC. This codes for CASSFRTSGRSSYEQYF.

This clone was seen only once. The chain uses TRBV3-1 (or the pseudogene TRBV3-2) and TRBJ2-7, with D possibly TRBD1 on 6 matching bases. CDR3 length: 15 residues. In germline, CDR1 is LGHDT, CDR2 YNNKEL (reference sequence). V lost 3 bases to trimming and J lost 0 bases, with 12 bases between them. CDR3 sequence: CASSQTGHPSYEQYF. The CDR3 region has the DNA TGTGCCAGCAGCCAGACGGGACATCCCTCCTACGAGCAGTACTTC.